This entry lists 4 T cell receptor beta chains sequenced from one sample in a study of tumor-infiltrating lymphocytes in primary liver carcinoma. Extraction of RNA together with DNA used about 20-34 mg of unsorted bulk tissue. TCR beta cDNA was prepared out of roughly 0.5 ug total RNA by means of a constant-region primer. The TCR beta library was amplified through three nested multiplex PCR rounds in a modified ARM-PCR procedure. The two initial PCR rounds, roughly 10 cycles each, used TRBV1-TRBV30 forward and C-beta reverse primers. One entry per CDR3 protein, called by TCRdb with MiXCR from the multiplex PCR reads. The repertoire has some 110,000 distinct CDR3 sequences, roughly 80% of them found once; the top ten carry approximately 20%. The sample was liver tumor tissue from sampling region 3. Indicated subset: tumor region T3, left-lateral pole. These receptors were collected from a middle-aged man with primary liver carcinoma and hepatitis B virus infection.

The chain uses TRBV2 and TRBJ2-7, with D perhaps matching TRBD1 (5 bases). CDR1 and CDR2 from the germline V gene are SNHLY and FYNNEI. Deletions cut 1 base from V and 7 bases from J, with 14 bases between. The CDR3 has 14 residues. The CDR3 region is CASSEGIRTSEQYF. The CDR3, as DNA: TGTGCCAGCAGTGAAGGAATAAGGACAAGTGAGCAGTACTTC.

Remarks on this clonotype: A read error may produce the germline difference seen at one junction end. This rearrangement joins TRBV5-6 to TRBJ2-1, with TRBD2 identical over 7 bases. CDR3 size: 16 residues. CDR1 is SGHDT, CDR2 YYEEEE, per germline. The chain's CDR3 is CASSPSGSGMDNEQFF. The CDR3 coding sequence is TGTGCTAGCAGCCCGTCTGGGAGCGGGATGGACAATGAGCAGTTCTTC.

This clonotype was counted between two and nine times. A junction end diverges from the germline sequence, so it may reflect a read error. CDR3 bases: TGTGCCAGCAGCCCAGGAGTGGTTCAAGAGAGCCAGTACTTC. Translation gives CASSPGVVQESQYF. The rearrangement links TRBV12-3 or TRBV12-4 to TRBJ2-5; D not resolved. The CDR3 loop spans 14 amino acids.

As concerns this clonotype: Relative to the germline gene, one junction end is altered; a read error may explain this. V and J are TRBV4-1 and TRBJ2-2; D is possibly TRBD2 (6 bases). Germline CDR1 MGHRA, CDR2 YSYEKL. The CDR3 spans 16 residues. The CDR3 spells CTSSQDGGRWGREPFF. CDR3 nucleotide sequence: TGCACCAGCAGCCAAGATGGGGGGAGATGGGGCAGGGAGCCGTTTTTT.